These T cell receptor beta chains were read from a single sample in a study of blood T cell repertoires in COVID-19. TCRdb's table, derived via immunoSEQ multiplex PCR, lists solely in-frame clones and lacks some. The sample carries 150,000 to 200,000 clones, about 70% recorded once. The sequenced material came from peripheral blood. The receptors derive from a woman in her 50s with active or convalescent COVID-19. The CDR3 runs from the conserved cysteine through the conserved F or W. The order of the fields is J gene, V gene, CDR3 protein.

>TRBJ2-5|TRBV3-1/TRBV3-2
CASSQAGVETQYF
>TRBJ2-3|TRBV2
CASLPGGDTQYF
>TRBJ1-2|TRBV28
CASTRGGADYGYTF
>TRBJ1-2|TRBV6-5
CASSYGQGWNGYTF
>TRBJ2-1|TRBV5-1
CASSLEGSSGTGEQFF
>TRBJ2-1|TRBV6-1
CASSEGQGRSYNEQFF
>TRBJ1-5|TRBV5-1
CASSEDSSNQPQHF
>TRBJ2-2|TRBV7-2
CASSLAGESDGELFF
>TRBJ2-5|TRBV5-6
CASSSREAGDQTQYF
>TRBJ1-5|TRBV18
CASSPPSTGSNQPQHF
>TRBJ2-1|TRBV19
CASSSQGQQKQFF
>TRBJ2-7|TRBV27
CASSIPPYGEQYF
>TRBJ1-2|TRBV7-9
CASRKQGNYGYTF
>TRBJ1-1|TRBV20-1
CSASSETEAFF
>TRBJ1-1|TRBV6-5
CASSSTGGNTEAFF
>TRBJ1-2|TRBV9
CASSPPLPYGHTF
>TRBJ2-7|TRBV5-1
CASSWDRGNEQYF
>TRBJ1-4|TRBV7-8
CASSLVGRVGEKLFF
>TRBJ2-4|TRBV9
CASSGDRGNIQYF
>TRBJ2-2|TRBV7-3
CASSLMALAGGLGTGELFF
>TRBJ2-1|TRBV10-3
CAISGLADNEQFF
>TRBJ1-2|TRBV30
CAWSYGLTGEGYTF
>TRBJ2-4|TRBV4-3
CASSPSGDRDPIGNIQYF
>TRBJ2-3|TRBV7-3
CASSSLAGYTDTQYF
>TRBJ1-2|TRBV6-5
CASMVGWGGYTF
>TRBJ1-4|TRBV7-2
CASSSQTGPNEKLFF
>TRBJ2-1|TRBV7-2
CASSSSGTSGNEQFF
>TRBJ2-7|TRBV5-1
CASSLSSSSYEQYF
>TRBJ1-2|TRBV7-3
CASSFSPPGGAFNYGYTF
>TRBJ1-3|TRBV30
CAWSDPGGVNTIYF
>TRBJ2-1|TRBV5-1
CASSVPREVGNEQFF
>TRBJ2-3|TRBV19
CASSTPTGGMTDTQYF
>TRBJ2-6|TRBV5-1
CASSSTVFLSGANVLTF
>TRBJ2-3|TRBV30
CARRGRRGPTDTQYF
>TRBJ1-6|TRBV11-1
CASSLAQGGTPLHF
>TRBJ1-6|TRBV2
CASSESDTWYSPLHF
>TRBJ2-1|TRBV18
CASSSLAGSNEQFF
>TRBJ1-1|TRBV7-2
CASSDGTGGFMNTEAFF
>TRBJ2-7|TRBV30
CAWSGRTASSYEQYF
>TRBJ1-1|TRBV7-9
CASSSGGGVTEAFF
>TRBJ2-7|TRBV6-2/TRBV6-3
CASSPDRVEQYF
>TRBJ2-6|TRBV3-1/TRBV3-2
CASSPPRRSGANVLTF
>TRBJ2-1|TRBV6-6
CASSPSLTSGAFNEQFF
>TRBJ2-5|TRBV3-1/TRBV3-2
CASSRRQGETQYF
>TRBJ2-3|TRBV7-2
CASSPVGAGGDTQYF
>TRBJ2-6|TRBV3-1/TRBV3-2
CASSQGSVGRGVLTF
>TRBJ1-1|TRBV4-3
CASSQFVEGAAFF
>TRBJ2-3|TRBV6-4
CASSALAGNTDTQYF
>TRBJ1-1|TRBV6-2/TRBV6-3
CASSYAIPTEAFF
>TRBJ2-5|TRBV6-2/TRBV6-3
CASSLRETQYF
>TRBJ1-5|TRBV19
CASSTGTGGNSNQPQHF
>TRBJ2-7|TRBV7-8
CASSLAASVRYF
>TRBJ2-3|TRBV7-9
CASSSQADTQYF
>TRBJ1-1|TRBV2
CASRQGAAGGSEAFF
>TRBJ1-4|TRBV4-3
CASSHFRGDRGDKLFF